The entry that follows covers one T cell receptor beta chain sequence. The antigen remains unidentified. The source of the sample is a study of T cells in localized non-small cell lung cancer. Overall study findings and caveats: Longer overall survival was linked to higher blood T cell density. Tumor samples were not multi-region, leaving intratumor heterogeneity unexcluded. A median of roughly 52 of the top 100 tumor clones appeared in adjacent lung, which was paired and uninvolved.

Generated by immunoSEQ multiplex PCR, the TCRdb table keeps only in-frame clones and is missing some. The data show about 2,400 clones, more than 20% seen once. Germline V gene data show CDR1 as MDHEN and CDR2 as SYDVKM. The germline V and J ends were trimmed by 11 bases and 4 bases, with 14 bases remaining between them. This CDR3 has 12 residues. The sequenced sample was normal lung tissue next to the tumor, obtained before any cancer treatment. This TCR came from a male donor aged 60 or older with stage I squamous cell lung carcinoma. The J gene is TRBJ1-2, the V gene TRBV28; TRBD1 might be the D (5 bases). The CDR3 bases are TGTGCCGAAGCAGAAGGGGCCTATGGCTACACCTTC. This translates into CAEAEGAYGYTF.